The present entry profiles one T cell receptor beta chain with its context. V was clipped by 1 base and J by 1 base, with 5 bases between them. This CDR3 contains 13 residues. Germline V lookup: CDR1 SGHAT, CDR2 FQNNGV. The primer mix had 60 Vbeta and 13 Jbeta primers. This table comes from immunoSEQ multiplex PCR, and its TCRdb copy is limited to in-frame clones, with some not included. Counted here are about 77,000 clones, more than 75% occurring once; the ten biggest clones make up approximately 3.4%. The data were taken from a study of cytomegalovirus exposure and HLA in healthy donors. This chain links TRBV11-2 with TRBJ2-7; D is undetermined. Sequenced: PBMCs. This receptor was taken from a man aged 40-49 years in good health and CMV-seronegative. The CDR3 protein is CASSLVPSYEQYF. Written as DNA, the CDR3 is TGTGCCAGCAGCTTAGTTCCGTCCTACGAGCAGTACTTC.